The T cell receptor (beta chain) under discussion was sequenced for a study of blood T cell repertoires in COVID-19. Study-level background: From the United States, Italy and Spain came samples of acute and convalescent COVID-19. PBMCs, B-cell-depleted T cells, or T cells provided the cDNA or gDNA that made up the material.

Under the authors' procedure: From reference gene primer amplification, estimates of nucleated cell counts were derived. TCRdb's copy holds only in-frame clones and misses some; the assay was immunoSEQ multiplex PCR. V and J calls and clone size are copied from that table; D and trimming were computed from the DNA. The sample holds a few hundred thousand clones, around 87% seen once. A note on this clone: This sample also contains other DNA sequences that code for the same CDR3.

CDR3 size: 15 residues. With 0 bases removed from V and 0 bases from J, the gap between germline ends came to 4 bases. Germline CDR1 is SGDLS and CDR2 is YYNGEE. The J gene is TRBJ2-6, the V gene TRBV9; D is ambiguous. This receptor was taken from a woman aged 45 to 65 with acute or convalescent COVID-19. The source material was peripheral blood. The chain's CDR3 is CASSVAGSGANVLTF. CDR3 bases: TGTGCCAGCAGCGTAGCGGGCTCTGGGGCCAACGTCCTGACTTTC. The variable domain in full, completed from reference TRBV9 and TRBJ2-6, reads DSGVTQTPKHLITATGQRVTLRCSPRSGDLSVYWYQQSLDQGLQFLIQYYNGEERAKGNILERFSAQQFPDLHSELNLSSLELGDSALYFCASSVAGSGANVLTFGAGSRLTVL.